A single T cell receptor (beta chain) is shown here with its context. The target antigen is unknown. Profiling relied on immunoSEQ multiplex PCR, and the TCRdb table lists in-frame clones only, not all of them. The sample gives approximately 2,000,000 clones, 92% of which show up once; about 0.41% is in the top ten. V was pared by 8 bases and J by 2 bases, with 7 bases of the junction left unmatched. Germline values: CDR1 KGHSH, CDR2 LQKENI. There are 15 residues in the CDR3. The source of the sample is a study of shared clonotypes between healthy human individuals. Background on the study: In total, the donors were a couple of women and a few men aged 18 to 49. General observations from the study: Though the depth was large, rarefaction showed that sorted-subset sequencing was incomplete. Shared clonotypes across all four donors exceeded non-shared ones in generation probability.

The specimen sequenced was naive CD4+ T cells from PBMCs. Subset of the sample: CD45RA+ positively selected. The genes are TRBV18 and TRBJ2-5; 11 nucleotides match TRBD1. The TCR sequence derives from a man between 18 and 29 years old in good health. Some clones in this sample may be carry-over from other donors' samples. CDR3 sequence (DNA): TGTGCCAGCGCAAGGGACAGGGGGATACAAGAGACCCAGTACTTC. It codes for CASARDRGIQETQYF. The complete variable domain, with remaining parts taken from reference TRBV18 and TRBJ2-5, reads NAGVMQNPRHLVRRRGQEARLRCSPMKGHSHVYWYRQLPEEGLKFMVYLQKENIIDESGMPKERFSAEFPKEGPSILRIQQVVRGDSAAYFCASARDRGIQETQYFGPGTRLLVL.